This T cell receptor (beta chain) was obtained from a study of blood T cell repertoires in COVID-19 (dated by TCRdb to the early 2020s). In the study overall: Collaborator samples came from the United States, Italy and Spain and covered acute and convalescent phases of COVID-19. The material from the prospective study consisted of cDNA or gDNA derived from T cells, B-cell-depleted T cells, or PBMCs. The dataset comprised deeply sampled blood TCRbeta repertoires from subjects exposed to, actively infected with, or recovered from COVID-19. The repertoires were released in a freely available public database intended as a resource for research on the immune response to SARS-CoV-2. Samples came from the ongoing ImmuneRACE study (first 160 participants) plus 1,254 subjects from 6 global collaborators. The sample metadata nearly always contained a de-identified subject ID, COVID-19 status, age in years and sex. HLA class I and class II types, where available, came from metadata supplied by the sample provider rather than from assay-based typing.

TCRbeta CDR3 regions were amplified from genomic DNA by means of the immunoSEQ Assay, a bias-controlled multiplex PCR. The authors' analysis ran thus. Nucleated cell counts per sample were estimated from amplification of reference gene primers within the assay. To quantify the absolute abundance of each unique TCRbeta CDR3 rearrangement, sequence reads were collapsed and filtered. Productive Simpson clonality was computed per sample as the square root of Simpson's diversity index over productive rearrangements. TCRdb mirrors the immuneACCESS table, restricted to in-frame sequences. Some clones are absent from its copies; in checked studies, under half trace to an unresolved V gene, and the reason for the others is unknown. The V and J calls and clone size come from that table; D and trimming were worked out from the DNA. The sample records roughly 250,000 clones, around 90% of which are singletons. The top ten constitute 1% to 1.5% of the sample.

The germline V gene gives CDR1 as SGHTA and CDR2 as FQGNSA. CDR3 length: 14 amino acids, cysteine to phenylalanine. The kept DNA is CDR3 alone, 42 bases in frame from the first base. Trimming at the junction amounts to 5 bases on V and 6 bases on J, and the germline ends lie 13 bases apart. This clone was counted a single time. The antigen it recognizes is unknown. No base quality information exists; no much larger clone differs at one position. Participants in the prospective study were aged 18 to 89 years, lived in 20 to 25 United States geographic areas, and enrolled through a virtual design. In the prospective study, participants were assigned to cohorts based on the clinical history participants reported in a screening survey and a study questionnaire. Mobile phlebotomists in the prospective study collected whole blood, serum and a nasopharyngeal or oropharyngeal swab from every participant. Prospective study participants could optionally give additional blood draws and questionnaires over an approximately 2-month period. Before DNA extraction, blood samples from the prospective study were shipped at room temperature or frozen.

Paper-wide results and their limitations: Clinical and demographic metadata were provided uncurated, with the amount varying by source and participant.

This TCR was recovered from a human donor in a cohort exposed to, infected with or recovered from COVID-19 (not recorded which). The donor label of this sample is uncertain. Recombination connected TRBV7-2 to TRBJ1-4; the D gene is unclear. Sequencing used PBMCs or T cells enriched from blood (not recorded which). For the CDR3, the sequence is CASSPDLWDEKLFF. The DNA reads TGTGCCAGCAGCCCGGACTTATGGGATGAAAAACTGTTTTTT.